Listed here are 8 T cell receptor beta chains from one sample, sequenced in a study of PD-1 blockade in classical Hodgkin lymphoma. Each patient experienced a relapse that followed autologous stem cell transplantation, and brentuximab vedotin exposure varied. Some clones are missing from TCRdb's copy, which holds only in-frame ones; the method was immunoSEQ multiplex PCR. The sample has nearly 60,000 clones; under 95% are singletons. The sample consisted of peripheral blood mononuclear cells (PBMCs), taken before the second cycle of nivolumab. These receptors came from a human donor with classical Hodgkin lymphoma.

This sequence joins TRBV5-8 and TRBJ2-7, with TRBD2 matching over 9 bases. The germline V gene has CDR1 SGHTS and CDR2 YDEGEE. The CDR3 consists of 15 residues. Unmatched junction bases numbered 9, after V lost 4 bases and J lost 4 bases. This CDR3 is CASSLGGTSFYEQYF. The CDR3 DNA is TGTGCCAGCAGCCTGGGTGGGACTAGCTTTTACGAGCAGTACTTC.

J is TRBJ2-3 and V is TRBV9; TRBD2 matches at 10 bases. The V segment lost 0 bases and the J segment 5 bases; nucleotides outside the gene matches: 6. CDR3 length equals 16 residues. Germline V lookup: CDR1 SGDLS, CDR2 YYNGEE. CDR3 in amino acids: CASSVASGGRGDTQYF. In DNA form, the CDR3 reads TGTGCCAGCAGCGTAGCTAGCGGGGGAAGGGGAGATACGCAGTATTTT.

This chain joins TRBV19 and TRBJ1-1; tentative D call: TRBD1 (5 bases). The CDR3 length is 15 residues. Germline CDR1 is LNHDA and CDR2 is SQIVND (reference sequence). Trimming shortened V by 0 bases and J by 6 bases, and 14 bases separated the two germline ends. In DNA, the CDR3 is TGTGCCAGTAGTATAGATCTGGAGTGGGGGTCTGAAGCTTTCTTT. Residues: CASSIDLEWGSEAFF.

The rearrangement links TRBV7-9 to TRBJ2-7; D unclear. This CDR3 comprises 12 residues. Germline V gene data show CDR1 as SEHNR and CDR2 as FQNEAQ (reference sequence). Trimming took off 1 base at V and 6 bases at J, with 7 bases between the two ends. The CDR3 loop reads CASSLVFSEQYF. CDR3 in DNA: TGTGCCAGCAGCTTAGTCTTTAGCGAGCAGTACTTC.

The CDR3: CASSQAPVVEPRGWTGDYEQYF. CDR3 nucleotides: TGCGCCAGCAGCCAGGCCCCCGTCGTAGAGCCCCGGGGGTGGACGGGAGACTACGAGCAGTACTTC. The chain recombines TRBV4-1 with TRBJ2-7; D is perhaps TRBD2 (6 bases). The CDR3 sequence is 22 residues long. V shed 3 bases and J shed 3 bases, with 36 bases lying between them. Germline V CDR1 and CDR2: MGHRA, YSYEKL.

This chain connects TRBV13 to TRBJ2-3; perhaps D is TRBD1 or TRBD2 (5 bases each). V lost 7 bases to trimming and J lost 4 bases, with 12 bases between them. Looked up from germline, CDR1 is PRHDT and CDR2 is FYEKMQ (reference sequence). This CDR3 has 13 residues. CDR3: CASTRPGPDTQYF. For the CDR3, the DNA is TGTGCCAGCACCCGGCCGGGGCCAGATACGCAGTATTTT.

The V gene is TRBV7-9, the J gene TRBJ2-7; D remains ambiguous. Per germline, CDR1 SEHNR and CDR2 FQNEAQ (reference sequence). V lost 1 base and J lost 2, with 3 bases in between. This CDR3 comprises 12 residues. Here the CDR3 DNA reads TGTGCCAGCAGCTTAGGCACCTACGAGCAGTACTTC. Encoded protein: CASSLGTYEQYF.

The chain employs TRBV4-3 and TRBJ1-5; TRBD1 might be the D (5 bases). The CDR3 sequence is 16 residues long. Germline V lookup: CDR1 LGHNA, CDR2 YSLEER. Trimming left V 0 bases short and J 0 bases short, with 9 bases between. DNA for the CDR3: TGCGCCAGCAGCCAAGATCATGGGGCTAGCAATCAGCCCCAGCATTTT. Amino acids: CASSQDHGASNQPQHF.